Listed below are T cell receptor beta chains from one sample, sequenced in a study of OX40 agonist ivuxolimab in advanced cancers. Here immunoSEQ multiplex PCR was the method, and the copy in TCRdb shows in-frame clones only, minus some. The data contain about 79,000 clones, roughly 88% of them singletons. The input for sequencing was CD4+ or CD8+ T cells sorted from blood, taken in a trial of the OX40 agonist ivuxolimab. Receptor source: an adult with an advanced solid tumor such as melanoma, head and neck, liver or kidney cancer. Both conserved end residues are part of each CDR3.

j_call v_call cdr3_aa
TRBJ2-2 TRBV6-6 CASSLRDRSTGELFF
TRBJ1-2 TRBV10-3 CAISEGSNYGYTF
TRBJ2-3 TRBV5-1 CASSPYGSGMSTDTQYF
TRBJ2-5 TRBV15 CATSRGDGSQETQYF
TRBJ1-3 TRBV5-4 CASSLGGSGNTIYF
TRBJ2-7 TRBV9 CASSQGQGQQYF
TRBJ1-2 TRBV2 CASIPSQGGTNYGYTF
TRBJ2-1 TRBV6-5 CASSSRTSGRDNEQFF
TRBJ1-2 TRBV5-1 CASSLRGQGEYGYTF
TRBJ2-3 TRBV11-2 CASSLSISSTDTQYF
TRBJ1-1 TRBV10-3 CAINRVLDTEAFF
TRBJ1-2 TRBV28 CASSLIGGSYGYTF
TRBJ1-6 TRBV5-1 CASSQGAGEPLHF
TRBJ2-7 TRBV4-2 CASSQERLAYEQYF
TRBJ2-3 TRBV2 CASSYGTSDSTDTQYF
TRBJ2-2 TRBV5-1 CASRNGRGSGELFF
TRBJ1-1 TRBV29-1 CSVVEGRYTEAFF
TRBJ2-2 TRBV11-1 CASSRIRPGELFF
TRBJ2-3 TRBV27 CASSLIPRDTQYF
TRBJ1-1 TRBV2 CASHPGQGNTEAFF
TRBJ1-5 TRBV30 CAWSVTGLDQPQHF
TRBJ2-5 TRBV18 CASSPPSGQGRETQYF
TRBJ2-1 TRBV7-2 CASSSGPHNEQFF
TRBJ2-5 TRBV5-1 CASSERLGTETQYF
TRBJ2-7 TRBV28 CASRLSGQANEQYF
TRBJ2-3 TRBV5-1 CASAELAGGRGDTQYF
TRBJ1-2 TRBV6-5 CASSRLGVGYTF
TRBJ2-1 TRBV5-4 CASSRGLGTGNEQFF